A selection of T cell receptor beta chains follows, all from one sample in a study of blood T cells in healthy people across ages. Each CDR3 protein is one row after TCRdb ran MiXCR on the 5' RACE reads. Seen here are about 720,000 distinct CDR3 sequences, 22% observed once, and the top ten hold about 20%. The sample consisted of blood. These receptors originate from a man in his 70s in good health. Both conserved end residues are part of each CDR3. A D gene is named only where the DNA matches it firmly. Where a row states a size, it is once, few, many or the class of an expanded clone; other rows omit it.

DNA: TGCGCCAGCAGCCAGGCTCCGGGACAGAATCAGCCCCAGCATTTT; CDR3: CASSQAPGQNQPQHF; size: few; V: TRBV4-3; length: 15; D: TRBD1; J: TRBJ1-5
DNA: TGTGCCAGCAGACCCCGGCATAACAGGGGGCGCAACAATGAGCAGTTCTTC; CDR3: CASRPRHNRGRNNEQFF; size: .; V: TRBV28; length: 17; D: TRBD1; J: TRBJ2-1
DNA: TGTGCCAGCAGCTTAAACCCCGCCGAGGGCTACACCTTC; CDR3: CASSLNPAEGYTF; size: once; V: TRBV7-3; length: 13; D: .; J: TRBJ1-2
DNA: TGCAGTGCTGGTATCTCCGGGGCTACGCAGTATTTT; CDR3: CSAGISGATQYF; size: .; V: TRBV20-1; length: 12; D: .; J: TRBJ2-3
DNA: TGCAGCGCCCAAGGGGCCCTCTCGAGGAATGAGCAGTTCTTC; CDR3: CSAQGALSRNEQFF; size: .; V: TRBV29-1; length: 14; D: .; J: TRBJ2-1
DNA: TGCAGTGCTAGTCCGGGACAGGGTAGATCACCCCTCCACTTT; CDR3: CSASPGQGRSPLHF; size: .; V: TRBV20-1; length: 14; D: TRBD1; J: TRBJ1-6
DNA: TGCAGCGTTTCAGGGTTTAACTATGGCTACACCTTC; CDR3: CSVSGFNYGYTF; size: few; V: TRBV29-1; length: 12; D: .; J: TRBJ1-2
DNA: TGCGCCAGCAGCCTGGACCTAAGCTCTGGAAACACCATATATTTT; CDR3: CASSLDLSSGNTIYF; size: .; V: TRBV4-1; length: 15; D: .; J: TRBJ1-3
DNA: TGCGCCAGCAGCTTGGTACAGAACGAGCAGTACTTT; CDR3: CASSLVQNEQYF; size: few; V: TRBV5-1; length: 12; D: .; J: TRBJ2-5
DNA: TGCGCCAGCAGCTTGTTTAGCGGGGCCTCCCCAGACAATGAGCAGTTCTTC; CDR3: CASSLFSGASPDNEQFF; size: few; V: TRBV5-1; length: 17; D: TRBD2; J: TRBJ2-1
DNA: TGCGCCAGCAGCTCCAGCGGGGGGGCCTCGCGTAGGCCCACAGATACGCAGTATTTT; CDR3: CASSSSGGASRRPTDTQYF; size: few; V: TRBV5-1; length: 19; D: TRBD2; J: TRBJ2-3
DNA: TGTGCCAGCAATCGAGCAAACACTGAAGCTTTCTTT; CDR3: CASNRANTEAFF; size: few; V: TRBV2; length: 12; D: .; J: TRBJ1-1
DNA: TGTGCCACCAGTGACTTAGGGGGGGACGGGGAGCTGTTTTTT; CDR3: CATSDLGGDGELFF; size: .; V: TRBV24-1; length: 14; D: .; J: TRBJ2-2
DNA: TGTGCCAGCAGCCGTCGGGACACCCAAGAGACCCAGTACTTC; CDR3: CASSRRDTQETQYF; size: few; V: TRBV11-1; length: 14; D: .; J: TRBJ2-5
DNA: TGCGCCAGCAGCCAAGAAAGGCTCTTTGAGCAGTTCTTC; CDR3: CASSQERLFEQFF; size: few; V: TRBV4-1; length: 13; D: .; J: TRBJ2-1
DNA: TGTGCCAGCACCCCGGGACTACAAGAGACCCAGTACTTC; CDR3: CASTPGLQETQYF; size: .; V: TRBV12-3/TRBV12-4; length: 13; D: TRBD2; J: TRBJ2-5
DNA: TGTGCCAGCAGCACCTGGGCTGTCGAGACCCAGTACTTC; CDR3: CASSTWAVETQYF; size: few; V: TRBV12-3/TRBV12-4; length: 13; D: .; J: TRBJ2-5
DNA: TGTGCCAGCAGTTTAGGAGTCTGGGGAAGGGTTGAGTCAGATACGCAGTATTTT; CDR3: CASSLGVWGRVESDTQYF; size: .; V: TRBV27; length: 18; D: .; J: TRBJ2-3
DNA: TGTGCCAGCAGCTTAGTCCCACTTGAAGCTTTCTTT; CDR3: CASSLVPLEAFF; size: few; V: TRBV7-2; length: 12; D: .; J: TRBJ1-1
DNA: TGTGCCACCCGATACTATGGCTACACCTTC; CDR3: CATRYYGYTF; size: few; V: TRBV6-5; length: 10; D: .; J: TRBJ1-2
DNA: TGTGCCAGCAGTGTCGACAGGGGCGTCTATGGCTACACCTTC; CDR3: CASSVDRGVYGYTF; size: few; V: TRBV6-1; length: 14; D: TRBD1; J: TRBJ1-2
DNA: TGTGCCAGCAGTCTAGGGACTATAGAAGAGACCCAGTACTTC; CDR3: CASSLGTIEETQYF; size: .; V: TRBV12-3/TRBV12-4; length: 14; D: TRBD2; J: TRBJ2-5
DNA: TGCGCCAGCAGCCAAGATCAGCCCGGGAGCACAGATACGCAGTATTTT; CDR3: CASSQDQPGSTDTQYF; size: .; V: TRBV4-1; length: 16; D: .; J: TRBJ2-3
DNA: TGCAGTGCTCCAAGAAACACTGAAGCTTTCTTT; CDR3: CSAPRNTEAFF; size: many; V: TRBV20-1; length: 11; D: .; J: TRBJ1-1
DNA: TGCGCCAGCAGCTTGGACCTAAGCGCCAGCTACGAGCAGTACTTC; CDR3: CASSLDLSASYEQYF; size: .; V: TRBV5-1; length: 15; D: .; J: TRBJ2-7
DNA: TGTGCCATCAGTGAGGGCAGACAAGAGACCCAGTACTTC; CDR3: CAISEGRQETQYF; size: .; V: TRBV10-3; length: 13; D: .; J: TRBJ2-5
DNA: TGTGCCAGCAGCTTCCAAGTCTCGATCGCAGAGACCCAGTACTTC; CDR3: CASSFQVSIAETQYF; size: few; V: TRBV5-4; length: 15; D: .; J: TRBJ2-5
DNA: TGTGCCAGCAGTGAAGCATGGGCGGACCGAGATACGCAGTATTTT; CDR3: CASSEAWADRDTQYF; size: many; V: TRBV2; length: 15; D: .; J: TRBJ2-3
DNA: TGCAGTGCTAGCGGGAGCTACGAGACCCAGTACTTC; CDR3: CSASGSYETQYF; size: .; V: TRBV20-1; length: 12; D: .; J: TRBJ2-5
DNA: TGTGCCACCAGCTTCACAGCAACCGGGGAGCTGTTTTTT; CDR3: CATSFTATGELFF; size: .; V: TRBV24-1; length: 13; D: .; J: TRBJ2-2
DNA: TGTGCCAGCAGTGGGACTAGCGGGGGGGCAGGACACGATGAGCAGTTCTTC; CDR3: CASSGTSGGAGHDEQFF; size: .; V: TRBV28; length: 17; D: TRBD2; J: TRBJ2-1
DNA: TGTGCCAGCCAGGGCGACTCCTACAATGAGCAGTTCTTC; CDR3: CASQGDSYNEQFF; size: few; V: TRBV12-3/TRBV12-4; length: 13; D: .; J: TRBJ2-1
DNA: TGCGCCAGCAGCCCCCAAGGGTGGTCCAATGAGCAGTTCTTC; CDR3: CASSPQGWSNEQFF; size: .; V: TRBV5-1; length: 14; D: .; J: TRBJ2-1
DNA: TGTGCCAGCAGCGAGACTAGCAGCTCCTACAATGAGCAGTACTTC; CDR3: CASSETSSSYNEQYF; size: once; V: TRBV6-4; length: 15; D: TRBD2; J: TRBJ2-7
DNA: TGTGCCAGCAGCTTAGATCTTGTCAGGGGAAAAGAGACCCAGTACTTC; CDR3: CASSLDLVRGKETQYF; size: .; V: TRBV7-8; length: 16; D: .; J: TRBJ2-5
DNA: TGTGCCAGCAAGGCGGCAGGGCCTGGAAACACCATATATTTT; CDR3: CASKAAGPGNTIYF; size: .; V: TRBV28; length: 14; D: .; J: TRBJ1-3
DNA: TGTGCCAGCAGTCCCAAAGGGACAGCTTATAGCAATCAGCCCCAGCATTTT; CDR3: CASSPKGTAYSNQPQHF; size: few; V: TRBV12-3/TRBV12-4; length: 17; D: TRBD1; J: TRBJ1-5
DNA: TGTGCCAGCTCACAGGGAGTGAGTGAAAAACTGTTTTTT; CDR3: CASSQGVSEKLFF; size: .; V: TRBV18; length: 13; D: .; J: TRBJ1-4
DNA: TGTGCCAGCAGCTTACCTCGGGGCAAAGTCGAGCAGTACTTC; CDR3: CASSLPRGKVEQYF; size: few; V: TRBV11-2; length: 14; D: .; J: TRBJ2-7
DNA: TGTGCCATCAAGGGTCAAGGGGGCGTGAAGTACGAGCAGTACTTC; CDR3: CAIKGQGGVKYEQYF; size: .; V: TRBV10-3; length: 15; D: TRBD1; J: TRBJ2-7
DNA: TGTGCCAGCTCACCGCGGTGGGCAGGGAGCACAGATACGCAGTATTTT; CDR3: CASSPRWAGSTDTQYF; size: .; V: TRBV18; length: 16; D: .; J: TRBJ2-3
DNA: TGCAGCGTTGAAGATTGGGCGGGGACCCTTAATGGCTACACCTTC; CDR3: CSVEDWAGTLNGYTF; size: .; V: TRBV29-1; length: 15; D: .; J: TRBJ1-2
DNA: TGCAGCGTTGATCTGACAGGGGGAGAGACCCAGTACTTC; CDR3: CSVDLTGGETQYF; size: .; V: TRBV29-1; length: 13; D: TRBD1; J: TRBJ2-5
DNA: TGTGCCAGCAGCCATTCCGGGACAACAGCCTACGAGCAGTACTTC; CDR3: CASSHSGTTAYEQYF; size: few; V: TRBV12-3/TRBV12-4; length: 15; D: .; J: TRBJ2-7
DNA: TGTGCCGGCAGCTCCCCCTTTGGGCCAGAGACCCAGTACTTC; CDR3: CAGSSPFGPETQYF; size: .; V: TRBV11-3; length: 14; D: .; J: TRBJ2-5
DNA: TGTGCCAGTAGAAGGGGCTTCTCCTACAATGAGCAGTTCTTC; CDR3: CASRRGFSYNEQFF; size: .; V: TRBV6-6; length: 14; D: .; J: TRBJ2-1
DNA: TGTGCCAGCAGGTTTACCGGGACACCCTCTGGAAACACCATATATTTT; CDR3: CASRFTGTPSGNTIYF; size: few; V: TRBV12-3/TRBV12-4; length: 16; D: .; J: TRBJ1-3
DNA: TGTGCCAGTAGTAACCCGACCCGGGGACACGACGATACGCAGTATTTT; CDR3: CASSNPTRGHDDTQYF; size: few; V: TRBV19; length: 16; D: .; J: TRBJ2-3
DNA: TGTGCCAGCAGTGAAGGAAGAGCTAACTATGGCTACACCTTC; CDR3: CASSEGRANYGYTF; size: .; V: TRBV2; length: 14; D: .; J: TRBJ1-2
DNA: TGCAGTGCTAGTCGGAGGGTTGGAGGCAATCAGCCCCAGCATTTT; CDR3: CSASRRVGGNQPQHF; size: few; V: TRBV20-1; length: 15; D: .; J: TRBJ1-5
DNA: TGTGCCAGCAGTGTCCAGACAGGGATCCTTTTT; CDR3: CASSVQTGILF; size: once; V: TRBV2; length: 11; D: TRBD1; J: TRBJ1-4